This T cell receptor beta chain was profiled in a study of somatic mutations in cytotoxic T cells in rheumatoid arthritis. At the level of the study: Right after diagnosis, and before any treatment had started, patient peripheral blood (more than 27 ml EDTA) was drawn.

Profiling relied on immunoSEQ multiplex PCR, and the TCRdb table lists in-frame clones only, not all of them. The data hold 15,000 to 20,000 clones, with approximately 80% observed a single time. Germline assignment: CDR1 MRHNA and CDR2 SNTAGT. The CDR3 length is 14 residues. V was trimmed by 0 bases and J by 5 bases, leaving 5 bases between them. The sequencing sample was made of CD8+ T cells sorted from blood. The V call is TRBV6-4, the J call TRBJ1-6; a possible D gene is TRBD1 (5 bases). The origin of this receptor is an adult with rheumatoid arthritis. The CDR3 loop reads CASSDSGDNSPLHF. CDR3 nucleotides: TGTGCCAGCAGTGACTCAGGGGATAATTCACCCCTCCACTTT.